This T cell receptor (beta chain) was captured by sequencing in a study of blood T cell repertoires in COVID-19. Study overall: The analysed material was cDNA or gDNA that came from T cells, B-cell-depleted T cells, or PBMCs.

Sequencing used immunoSEQ multiplex PCR; TCRdb keeps in-frame clones, though not all of them. Among some 200,000 clones listed, around four fifths were seen once. This CDR3 is 16 amino acids long. Germline CDR1 is SGHNT and CDR2 is YENEEA. The V end lost 5 bases, the J end lost 7 bases, and 18 bases lay between the germline ends. The chain is built from TRBV11-3 and TRBJ1-6; D gene ambiguous. This clonotype originated in a woman aged 80 or over with active or convalescent COVID-19. The sample was peripheral blood. This CDR3 is CASSTDRKEPNSPLHF. The DNA of the CDR3 is TGTGCCAGCAGCACCGACCGAAAGGAGCCAAATTCACCCCTCCACTTT.